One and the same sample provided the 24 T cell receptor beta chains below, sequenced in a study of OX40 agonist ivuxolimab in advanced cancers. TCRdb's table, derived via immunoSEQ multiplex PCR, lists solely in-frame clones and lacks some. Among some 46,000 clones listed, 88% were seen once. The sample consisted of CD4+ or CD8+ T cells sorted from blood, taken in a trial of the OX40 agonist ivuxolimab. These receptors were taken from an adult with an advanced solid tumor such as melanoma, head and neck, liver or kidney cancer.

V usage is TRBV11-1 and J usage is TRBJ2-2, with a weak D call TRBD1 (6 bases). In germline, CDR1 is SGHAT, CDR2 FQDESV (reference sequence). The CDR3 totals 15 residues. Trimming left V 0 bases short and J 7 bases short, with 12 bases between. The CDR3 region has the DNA TGTGCCAGCAGCTTAGCGGACAGCTCAGGCGGGGAGCTGTTTTTT. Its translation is CASSLADSSGGELFF.

CDR3 in amino acids: CASSSQGGTGVTEAFF. The CDR3 DNA is TGTGCCAGCAGCTCGCAAGGAGGGACAGGGGTAACTGAAGCTTTCTTT. V usage is TRBV5-5 and J usage is TRBJ1-1; 10 bases align to TRBD1. V was clipped by 3 bases and J by 5 bases; unmatched bases: 10. CDR1 SGHKS and CDR2 YYEKEE come from the germline V gene (reference sequence). The CDR3 sequence is 16 residues long.

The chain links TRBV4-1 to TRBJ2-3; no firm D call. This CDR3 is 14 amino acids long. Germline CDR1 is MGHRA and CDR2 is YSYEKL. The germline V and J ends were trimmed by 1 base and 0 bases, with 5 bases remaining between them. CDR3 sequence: CASSQGPSTDTQYF. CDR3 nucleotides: TGCGCCAGCAGCCAAGGCCCTAGCACAGATACGCAGTATTTT.

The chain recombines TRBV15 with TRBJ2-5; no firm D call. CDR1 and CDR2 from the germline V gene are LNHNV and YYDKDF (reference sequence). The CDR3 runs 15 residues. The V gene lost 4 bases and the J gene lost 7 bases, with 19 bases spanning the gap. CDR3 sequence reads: CATSIGRPTMGTQYF. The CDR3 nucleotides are TGTGCCACCAGCATTGGCCGACCGACCATGGGGACCCAGTACTTC.

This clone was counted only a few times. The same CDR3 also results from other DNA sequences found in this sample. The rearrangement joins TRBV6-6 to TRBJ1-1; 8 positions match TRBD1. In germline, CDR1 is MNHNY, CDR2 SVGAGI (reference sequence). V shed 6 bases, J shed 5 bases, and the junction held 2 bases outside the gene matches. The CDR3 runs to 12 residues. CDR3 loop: CASRTGGTEAFF. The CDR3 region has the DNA TGTGCCAGCAGAACAGGGGGGACTGAAGCTTTCTTT.

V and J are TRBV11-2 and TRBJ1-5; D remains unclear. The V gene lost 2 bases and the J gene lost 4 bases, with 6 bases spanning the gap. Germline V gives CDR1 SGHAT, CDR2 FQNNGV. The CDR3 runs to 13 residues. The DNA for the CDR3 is TGTGCCAGCAGCTTATGGCGTAATCAGCCCCAGCATTTT. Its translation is CASSLWRNQPQHF.

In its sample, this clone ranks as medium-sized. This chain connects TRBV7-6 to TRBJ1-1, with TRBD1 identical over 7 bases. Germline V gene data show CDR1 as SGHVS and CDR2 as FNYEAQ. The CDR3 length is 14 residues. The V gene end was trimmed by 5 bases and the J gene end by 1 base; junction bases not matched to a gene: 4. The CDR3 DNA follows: TGTGCCAGCAGCCGGGACAGAAAGAACACTGAAGCTTTCTTT. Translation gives CASSRDRKNTEAFF. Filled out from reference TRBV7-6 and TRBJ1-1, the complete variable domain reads GAGVSQSPRYKVTKRGQDVALRCDPISGHVSLYWYRQALGQGPEFLTYFNYEAQQDKSGLPNDRFSAERPEGSISTLTIQRTEQRDSAMYRCASSRDRKNTEAFFGQGTRLTVV.

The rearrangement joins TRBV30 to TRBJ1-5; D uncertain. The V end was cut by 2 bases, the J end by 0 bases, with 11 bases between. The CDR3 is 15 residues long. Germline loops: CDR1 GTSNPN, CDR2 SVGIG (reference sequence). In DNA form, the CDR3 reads TGTGCCTGGAGTTCGAAGGCGATTAGCAATCAGCCCCAGCATTTT. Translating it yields CAWSSKAISNQPQHF.

The DNA of the CDR3 is TGTGCCAGCACAGGGTGGGGATCTGGGGCCAACGTCCTGACTTTC. This codes for CASTGWGSGANVLTF. This chain connects TRBV13 to TRBJ2-6, with D possibly TRBD1 on 5 matching bases. The CDR3 is made up of 15 amino acids. Trimming pared 7 bases from V and 1 base from J, leaving 11 bases between. Germline CDR1 is PRHDT and CDR2 is FYEKMQ (reference sequence). The full variable domain, its missing parts supplied by reference TRBV13 and TRBJ2-6, is AAGVIQSPRHLIKEKRETATLKCYPIPRHDTVYWYQQGPGQDPQFLISFYEKMQSDKGSIPDRFSAQQFSDYHSELNMSSLELGDSALYFCASTGWGSGANVLTFGAGSRLTVL.

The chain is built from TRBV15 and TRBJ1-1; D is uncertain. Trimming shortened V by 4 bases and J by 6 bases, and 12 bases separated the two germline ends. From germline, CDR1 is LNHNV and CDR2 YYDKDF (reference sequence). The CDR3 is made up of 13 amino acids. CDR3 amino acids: CATSTPKGAEAFF. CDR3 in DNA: TGTGCCACCAGCACCCCAAAGGGAGCTGAAGCTTTCTTT.

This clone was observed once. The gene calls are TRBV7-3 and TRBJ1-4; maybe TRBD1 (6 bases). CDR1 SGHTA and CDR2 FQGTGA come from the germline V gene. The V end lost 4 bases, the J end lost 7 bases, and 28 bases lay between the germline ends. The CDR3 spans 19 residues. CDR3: CASSSYLPVVRGFGEKLFF. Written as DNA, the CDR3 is TGTGCCAGCAGCTCATATTTACCTGTTGTCAGGGGATTTGGTGAAAAACTGTTTTTT. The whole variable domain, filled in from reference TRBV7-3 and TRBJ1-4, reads GAGVSQTPSNKVTEKGKYVELRCDPISGHTALYWYRQSLGQGPEFLIYFQGTGAADDSGLPNDRFFAVRPEGSVSTLKIQRTERGDSAVYLCASSSYLPVVRGFGEKLFFGSGTQLSVL.

The CDR3, as DNA: TGTGCCATCAGTGAGGGGGAGGACAGCCGCATGAACACTGAAGCTTTCTTT. Residues: CAISEGEDSRMNTEAFF. The chain joins TRBV10-3 to TRBJ1-1; TRBD1 might be the D (6 bases). Germline CDR1 and CDR2: ENHRY and SYGVKD. This CDR3 region has 17 residues. The V end lost 2 bases, the J end lost 0 bases, and 16 bases lay between the germline ends.

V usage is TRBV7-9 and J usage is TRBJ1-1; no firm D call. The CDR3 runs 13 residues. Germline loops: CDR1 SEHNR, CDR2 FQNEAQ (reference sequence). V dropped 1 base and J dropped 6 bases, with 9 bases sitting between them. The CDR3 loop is CASSLEQGAEAFF. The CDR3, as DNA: TGTGCCAGCAGCTTAGAACAAGGCGCTGAAGCTTTCTTT.

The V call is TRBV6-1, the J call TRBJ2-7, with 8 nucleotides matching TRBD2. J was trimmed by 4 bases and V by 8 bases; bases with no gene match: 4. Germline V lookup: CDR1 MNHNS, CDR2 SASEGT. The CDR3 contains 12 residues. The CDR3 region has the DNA TGTGCCAGCTCCCCGGGAGGGTACGAGCAGTACTTC. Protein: CASSPGGYEQYF.

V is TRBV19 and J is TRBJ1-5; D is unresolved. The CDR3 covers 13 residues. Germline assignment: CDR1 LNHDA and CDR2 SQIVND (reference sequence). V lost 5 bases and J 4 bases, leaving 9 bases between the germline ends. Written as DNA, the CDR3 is TGTGCCAGTAGTGTCAGAGAGAATCAGCCCCAGCATTTT. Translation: CASSVRENQPQHF.

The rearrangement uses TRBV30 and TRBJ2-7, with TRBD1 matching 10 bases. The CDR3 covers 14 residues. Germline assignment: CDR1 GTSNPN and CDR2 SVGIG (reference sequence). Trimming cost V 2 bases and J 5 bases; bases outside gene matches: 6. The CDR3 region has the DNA TGTGCCTGGAGTACGGGACAGGGGTCCCACGAGCAGTACTTC. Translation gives CAWSTGQGSHEQYF.

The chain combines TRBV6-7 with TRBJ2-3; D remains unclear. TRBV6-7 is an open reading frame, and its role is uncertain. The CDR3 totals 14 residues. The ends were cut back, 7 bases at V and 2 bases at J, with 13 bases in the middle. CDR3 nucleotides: TGTGCCAGCAAAAGACCACTAAACACAGATACGCAGTATTTT. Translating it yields CASKRPLNTDTQYF.

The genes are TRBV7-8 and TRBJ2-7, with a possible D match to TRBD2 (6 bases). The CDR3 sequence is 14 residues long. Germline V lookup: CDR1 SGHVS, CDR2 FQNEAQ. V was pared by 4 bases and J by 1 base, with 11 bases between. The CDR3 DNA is TGTGCCAGCAGCTCCCCCGGGGGATCCTACGAGCAGTACTTC. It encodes CASSSPGGSYEQYF.

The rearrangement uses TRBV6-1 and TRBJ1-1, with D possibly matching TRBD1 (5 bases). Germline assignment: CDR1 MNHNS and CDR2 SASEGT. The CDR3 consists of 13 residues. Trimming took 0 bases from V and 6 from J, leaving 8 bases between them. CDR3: CASSEARGAEAFF. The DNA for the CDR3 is TGTGCCAGCAGTGAAGCCCGGGGGGCTGAAGCTTTCTTT.

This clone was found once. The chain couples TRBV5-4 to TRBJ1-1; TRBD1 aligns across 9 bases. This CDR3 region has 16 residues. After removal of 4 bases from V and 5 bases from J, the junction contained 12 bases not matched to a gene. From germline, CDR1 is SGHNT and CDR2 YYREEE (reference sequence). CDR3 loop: CASSQEEGTGLTEAFF. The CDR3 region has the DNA TGTGCCAGCAGCCAAGAAGAAGGGACAGGGCTGACTGAAGCTTTCTTT.

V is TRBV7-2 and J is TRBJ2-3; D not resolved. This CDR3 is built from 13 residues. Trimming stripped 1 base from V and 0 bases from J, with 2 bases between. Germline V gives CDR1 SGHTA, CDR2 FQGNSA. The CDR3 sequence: CASSLGSTDTQYF. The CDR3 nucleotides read TGTGCCAGCAGCTTAGGCAGCACAGATACGCAGTATTTT.

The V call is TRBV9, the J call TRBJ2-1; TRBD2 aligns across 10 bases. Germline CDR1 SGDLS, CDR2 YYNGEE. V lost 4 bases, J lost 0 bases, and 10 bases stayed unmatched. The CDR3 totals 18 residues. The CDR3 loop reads CASSSSTSGVSSYNEQFF. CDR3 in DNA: TGTGCCAGCAGCTCATCCACTAGCGGGGTTAGCTCCTACAATGAGCAGTTCTTC.

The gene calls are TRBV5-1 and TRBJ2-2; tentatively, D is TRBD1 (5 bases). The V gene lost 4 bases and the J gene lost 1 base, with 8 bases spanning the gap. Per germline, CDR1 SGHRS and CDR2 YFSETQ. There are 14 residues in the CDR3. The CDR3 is CASSQGLNTGELFF. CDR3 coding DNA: TGCGCCAGCAGCCAGGGCCTGAACACCGGGGAGCTGTTTTTT.

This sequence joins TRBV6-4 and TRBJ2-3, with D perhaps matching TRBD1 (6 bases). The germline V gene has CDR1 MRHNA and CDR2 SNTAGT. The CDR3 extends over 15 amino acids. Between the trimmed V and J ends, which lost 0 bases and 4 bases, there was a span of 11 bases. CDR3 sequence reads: CASSDSRGLPDTQYF. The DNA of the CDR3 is TGTGCCAGCAGTGACTCGAGGGGGTTGCCAGATACGCAGTATTTT.